The 31 T cell receptor beta chains listed next were all sequenced from one sample in a study of Graves' ophthalmopathy and Graves' hyperthyroidism. CDR3 regions of TCR beta were amplified from RNA transcripts. In the first round, RT-PCR was carried out with HTBI primers, and a multiplex PCR formed the second round. TCRdb re-derived calls from the multiplex PCR reads in MiXCR, one entry per CDR3 protein. Among hundreds of thousands of distinct CDR3 sequences, roughly 21% were seen once, and the ten largest hold 2.5% to 3.5%. Sequenced: peripheral blood. Receptor source: a woman aged 18-30 years with stable Graves' hyperthyroidism.

This clonotype was counted at least ten times. The rearrangement links TRBV29-1 to TRBJ2-5, with D maybe TRBD2 (5 bases). The germline V gene encodes CDR1 SQVTM and CDR2 ANQGSEA. V was cut by 3 bases and J by 5 bases, with 16 bases left in between. This CDR3 comprises 14 residues. The CDR3 DNA reads as TGCAGCGTTGACCAGCGGTGGGGTGTGGAGACCCAGTACTTC. Amino acid sequence: CSVDQRWGVETQYF.

This clonotype was seen at least ten times. The chain recombines TRBV5-1 with TRBJ2-7; TRBD2 aligns across 11 bases. The CDR3 totals 15 residues. Trimming removed 4 bases from V and 3 bases from J; junction bases left unmatched: 6. The germline CDR1 and CDR2 sequences are SGHRS and YFSETQ. CDR3 amino acids: CASSEPGTSGYEQYF. CDR3 coding DNA: TGCGCCAGCAGCGAACCCGGGACTAGCGGCTACGAGCAGTACTTC. Filled out from reference TRBV5-1 and TRBJ2-7, the complete variable domain reads KAGVTQTPRYLIKTRGQQVTLSCSPISGHRSVSWYQQTPGQGLQFLFEYFSETQRNKGNFPGRFSGRQFSNSRSEMNVSTLELGDSALYLCASSEPGTSGYEQYFGPGTRLTVT.

The chain combines TRBV28 with TRBJ1-2, with D hard to call. Between the trimmed V and J ends, which lost 5 bases and 3 bases, there was a span of 10 bases. This CDR3 is built from 13 residues. Germline V CDR1 and CDR2: MDHEN, SYDVKM. DNA for the CDR3: TGTGCCAGCAGTCCCCTCGGGGACTATGGCTACACCTTC. Protein sequence: CASSPLGDYGYTF.

This clonotype was seen more than once but under ten times. The chain combines TRBV11-2 with TRBJ2-7; D unresolved. The germline gives CDR1 SGHAT, CDR2 FQNNGV. This CDR3 comprises 14 residues. Trimming cost V 0 bases and J 0 bases, with 6 bases left between them. The CDR3 spells CASSLESVSYEQYF. DNA for the CDR3: TGTGCCAGCAGCTTAGAGAGTGTCTCCTACGAGCAGTACTTC.

This clonotype was picked up many times. This chain connects TRBV6-5 to TRBJ2-5, with 7 bases identical to TRBD2. V was pared by 0 bases and J by 0 bases, with 4 bases of the junction left unmatched. Germline CDR1 is MNHEY and CDR2 is SVGAGI. CDR3 length: 16 amino acids. CDR3 in amino acids: CASSYSAGEYQETQYF. CDR3 nucleotide sequence: TGTGCCAGCAGTTACTCGGCGGGAGAGTACCAAGAGACCCAGTACTTC.

This chain connects TRBV27 to TRBJ1-2; TRBD1 matches at 10 bases. V trimming: 5 bases; J trimming: 7 bases; junction bases outside the gene matches: 10. The CDR3 is 15 residues long. CDR1 is MNHEY, CDR2 SMNVEV, per germline (reference sequence). This CDR3 is CASSPLTGGDGGYTF. The CDR3 coding sequence is TGTGCCAGCAGTCCCTTGACAGGGGGCGACGGTGGCTACACCTTC.

The rearrangement uses TRBV18 and TRBJ2-7; D is possibly TRBD1 (5 bases). The V end lost 8 bases, the J end lost 2 bases, and 16 bases lay between the germline ends. Germline loops: CDR1 KGHSH, CDR2 LQKENI. The CDR3 spans 14 residues. CDR3 region: CASTVRAPPYEQYF. DNA for the CDR3: TGTGCCAGCACCGTCAGGGCCCCCCCCTACGAGCAGTACTTC.

The rearrangement uses TRBV2 and TRBJ1-5; 10 bases agree with TRBD1. The CDR3 loop spans 18 amino acids. Germline CDR1 reads SNHLY; CDR2 reads FYNNEI. Trimming took 6 bases from V and 4 from J; bases not matched to a gene: 15. The CDR3 loop is CASRSGQGVPPGNQPQHF. CDR3 coding DNA: TGTGCCAGCAGATCCGGACAGGGGGTGCCCCCGGGGAATCAGCCCCAGCATTTT.

Ten or more counts support this clonotype. The V gene is TRBV5-1, the J gene TRBJ1-6; no firm D call. The CDR3 is made up of 15 amino acids. From germline, CDR1 is SGHRS and CDR2 YFSETQ. The V end lost 0 bases, the J end lost 6 bases, and 10 bases lay between the germline ends. The CDR3 DNA reads as TGCGCCAGCAGCTTGGCCGGTCCAATTAATTCACCCCTCCACTTT. Residues: CASSLAGPINSPLHF.

This clonotype was counted at least ten times. The chain is built from TRBV20-1 and TRBJ1-3; 7 bases match TRBD1. The germline gives CDR1 DFQATT, CDR2 SNEGSKA (reference sequence). The CDR3 has 17 amino acids. The junction had 9 bases not matched to a gene; V was cut back by 1 base and J by 0 bases. CDR3 nucleotide sequence: TGCAGTGCTAGAGTAGTCTCAGGGGGTCACTCTGGAAACACCATATATTTT. Encoded protein: CSARVVSGGHSGNTIYF.

The chain is built from TRBV27 and TRBJ2-2, with D unresolved. Germline values: CDR1 MNHEY, CDR2 SMNVEV (reference sequence). The CDR3 covers 12 residues. The V gene lost 6 bases and the J gene lost 4 bases, with 6 bases spanning the gap. The CDR3 DNA reads as TGTGCCAGCAGCTGGGTCACCGGGGAGCTGTTTTTT. This sequence encodes CASSWVTGELFF.

Ten or more counts support this clonotype. This CDR3 reads CASSVGQPNTEAFF. CDR3 sequence (DNA): TGCGCCAGCAGCGTGGGACAACCCAACACTGAAGCTTTCTTT. This chain connects TRBV5-1 to TRBJ1-1, with D possibly matching TRBD1 (6 bases). This CDR3 has 14 residues. Germline CDR1 is SGHRS and CDR2 is YFSETQ. Trimming left V 4 bases short and J 2 bases short, with 12 bases between.

At least ten counts were recorded for this clonotype. The chain has TRBV5-1 and TRBJ2-5; 7 positions agree with TRBD2. The CDR3 loop spans 17 amino acids. Germline CDR1 and CDR2: SGHRS and YFSETQ. The trim removed 3 bases at V and 7 bases at J, leaving 18 bases unmatched. For the CDR3, the DNA is TGCGCCAGCAGCTCGGGGGTTTCGAGCGGGAAGGTCTCGACCCAGTACTTC. Amino acids: CASSSGVSSGKVSTQYF.

V is TRBV20-1 and J is TRBJ2-5; no reliable D call. The germline V and J ends were trimmed by 0 bases and 1 base, with 18 bases remaining between them. This CDR3 comprises 17 residues. Germline CDR1 reads DFQATT; CDR2 reads SNEGSKA (reference sequence). The CDR3 DNA follows: TGCAGTGCTAGAGATCTTTTTTGGCCTGGAGCCCAAGAGACCCAGTACTTC. This codes for CSARDLFWPGAQETQYF.

V is TRBV7-3 and J is TRBJ1-5; D call uncertain. Trimming cost V 0 bases and J 10 bases, with 10 bases left between them. The CDR3 has 13 amino acids. The germline V gene encodes CDR1 SGHTA and CDR2 FQGTGA. CDR3 sequence: CASSLTPRAPQHF. CDR3 in DNA: TGTGCCAGCAGCTTAACACCCCGGGCCCCCCAGCATTTT.

This clonotype appeared many times. The chain joins TRBV6-5 to TRBJ1-1; D gene unclear. Germline loops: CDR1 MNHEY, CDR2 SVGAGI. V was pared by 9 bases and J by 7 bases, with 15 bases between. This CDR3 is 12 amino acids long. The CDR3 protein is CASYDEGLEAFF. CDR3 nucleotide sequence: TGTGCCAGTTACGACGAGGGCCTTGAAGCTTTCTTT.

This clonotype was detected only a few times. The chain joins TRBV18 to TRBJ1-2; D ambiguous. Trimming removed 0 bases at V and 3 bases at J, with 11 bases between. There are 15 residues in the CDR3. Germline V gene lookup returns CDR1 KGHSH and CDR2 LQKENI. The CDR3 DNA is TGTGCCAGCTCACCACCTCTAGGGTTCGACTATGGCTACACCTTC. The encoded protein is CASSPPLGFDYGYTF.

The rearrangement links TRBV30 to TRBJ1-1; D call uncertain. V lost 0 bases to trimming and J lost 7 bases, with 12 bases between them. This CDR3 is built from 13 residues. Per germline, CDR1 GTSNPN and CDR2 SVGIG (reference sequence). The CDR3 loop reads CAWSVRSDGEAFF. The CDR3 nucleotides are TGTGCCTGGAGTGTAAGGAGCGACGGTGAAGCTTTCTTT. The full variable domain, rest sourced from reference TRBV30 and TRBJ1-1, is SQTIHQWPATLVQPVGSPLSLECTVEGTSNPNLYWYRQAAGRGLQLLFYSVGIGQISSEVPQNLSASRPQDRQFILSSKKLLLSDSGFYLCAWSVRSDGEAFFGQGTRLTVV.

In its sample, this clonotype was seen a few times. The rearrangement uses TRBV28 and TRBJ2-2; 7 bases are a match to TRBD1. Unmatched junction bases numbered 7, after V lost 6 bases and J lost 3 bases. CDR1 is MDHEN and CDR2 is SYDVKM in the germline V gene. The CDR3 runs 15 residues. The chain's CDR3 is CASRRGGFDTGELFF. The DNA for the CDR3 is TGTGCCAGCAGACGAGGGGGCTTCGACACCGGGGAGCTGTTTTTT.

In its sample, this clonotype was seen many times. The J gene is TRBJ1-1, the V gene TRBV14, with D unclear. The CDR3 has 13 amino acids. Looked up from germline, CDR1 is SGHDN and CDR2 is FVKESK. V was trimmed by 2 bases and J by 10 bases, leaving 14 bases between them. CDR3: CASSQYPRRGAFF. The CDR3 DNA follows: TGTGCCAGCAGCCAATATCCTCGCCGTGGAGCTTTCTTT.

This clonotype showed up many times. V and J are TRBV20-1 and TRBJ2-7; no clear D gene. The CDR3 consists of 14 residues. CDR1 is DFQATT, CDR2 SNEGSKA, per germline (reference sequence). Trimming stripped 6 bases from V and 3 bases from J, with 18 bases between. CDR3 in amino acids: CSAAHVSEYYEQYF. CDR3 sequence (DNA): TGCAGTGCCGCGCACGTTTCCGAATACTACGAGCAGTACTTC.

This clonotype was seen repeatedly, ten times or more. V gene TRBV7-3 combines with J gene TRBJ2-5, with TRBD2 matching over 7 bases. CDR1 is SGHTA, CDR2 FQGTGA, per germline. This CDR3 has 15 residues. V shed 2 bases, J shed 5 bases, and the junction held 8 bases outside the gene matches. The CDR3 nucleotides read TGTGCCAGCAGCTTATTTCGCGGAGCGGGGGAGACCCAGTACTTC. Translating gives CASSLFRGAGETQYF.

Many counts were recorded for this clonotype. The chain is built from TRBV6-1 and TRBJ2-2; D unresolved. The CDR3 extends over 13 amino acids. CDR1 and CDR2 (germline): MNHNS, SASEGT. Trimming stripped 8 bases from V and 4 bases from J, with 11 bases between. The CDR3 sequence: CASRKRATGELFF. The CDR3 DNA is TGTGCCAGCCGGAAACGAGCCACCGGGGAGCTGTTTTTT.

The sample holds many counts of this clonotype. The chain couples TRBV27 to TRBJ1-5, with D maybe TRBD1 (5 bases). The CDR3 covers 13 residues. The ends were cut back, 6 bases at V and 9 bases at J, with 15 bases in the middle. Germline values: CDR1 MNHEY, CDR2 SMNVEV (reference sequence). CDR3 sequence (DNA): TGTGCCAGCAGCCCCCTGGGGCAGGCGCCCCAGCATTTT. Translating gives CASSPLGQAPQHF.

This clonotype was observed many times. This chain joins TRBV20-1 and TRBJ2-5; 10 bases line up with TRBD2. The CDR3 has 16 amino acids. Trimming at V came to 4 bases and at J to 2 bases, leaving 10 bases not matched to a gene. The germline V gene encodes CDR1 DFQATT and CDR2 SNEGSKA (reference sequence). This CDR3 is CSATPGLAALQETQYF. CDR3 DNA: TGCAGTGCTACCCCTGGACTAGCGGCTTTACAAGAGACCCAGTACTTC.

This clonotype has at least ten counts. The chain uses TRBV5-1 and TRBJ2-5, with 7 bases aligning to TRBD2. Per the germline V gene, CDR1 is SGHRS and CDR2 is YFSETQ. Losses at the gene ends were 6 bases for V and 3 bases for J; bases not matched to a gene: 8. The CDR3 runs 14 residues. The CDR3 DNA is TGCGCCAGCACAGCCAGACTAGCAGAAGAGACCCAGTACTTC. Translating it yields CASTARLAEETQYF.

This clonotype was counted at least ten times. The gene calls are TRBV12-3 or TRBV12-4 and TRBJ1-1; 7 bases are a match to TRBD1. Unmatched junction bases numbered 16, after V lost 3 bases and J lost 3 bases. This CDR3 has 18 amino acids. DNA for the CDR3: TGTGCCAGCAGTTTCAGTAGACAGGGCCGCGCTTACGACACTGAAGCTTTCTTT. Its translation: CASSFSRQGRAYDTEAFF.

Many counts were recorded for this clonotype. V usage is TRBV7-2 and J usage is TRBJ2-5; D is perhaps TRBD1 or TRBD2 (5 bases each). Trimming cost V 6 bases and J 2 bases, with 7 bases left between them. This CDR3 spans 12 amino acids. Germline CDR1 SGHTA, CDR2 FQGNSA. CDR3 sequence (DNA): TGTGCCAGCAGTTGGGGGCAAGAGACCCAGTACTTC. Translating it yields CASSWGQETQYF.

The V call is TRBV12-3 or TRBV12-4, the J call TRBJ1-1; 10 bases match TRBD1. The length of the CDR3 is 13 residues. V gave up 5 bases and J gave up 8 bases; unmatched junction bases: 5. The CDR3 nucleotides read TGTGCCAGCAGTCAGACAGGGGGCGCGGAAGCTTTCTTT. Its protein product is CASSQTGGAEAFF.

This clonotype appeared once. J is TRBJ2-5 and V is TRBV2, with TRBD2 matching over 9 bases. The CDR3 has 15 residues. In germline, CDR1 is SNHLY, CDR2 FYNNEI. Germline trimming cut 6 bases from V and 5 bases from J; bases unmatched to any gene: 10. The CDR3 spells CASRSASGTMETQYF. CDR3 bases: TGTGCCAGCAGGTCCGCTAGCGGGACCATGGAGACCCAGTACTTC.

This clonotype was seen a handful of times. Germline and junction disagree at one end, which may indicate a read error. The CDR3 DNA is TGCGCCAGCAGCTTGGCCATGGAGAACATTAAGTACTTC. Encoded protein: CASSLAMENIKYF. J is TRBJ2-4 and V is TRBV5-1; D gene unclear. This CDR3 is built from 13 residues. Germline loops: CDR1 SGHRS, CDR2 YFSETQ.